The 8 T cell receptor beta chains below were found in one sample sequenced in a study of early T cells in non-severe SARS-CoV-2 infection (dated by TCRdb to about 2021). Libraries were prepared through 5' RACE. The run used a NextSeq 500. Using fastp at Q25 and MiXCR, TCRdb reprocessed the public reads and kept productive beta chains. Rows matching on CDR3 protein sequence are summarized as one entry with the most common DNA and genes. This sample comprises around 40,000 distinct CDR3 sequences, 4.5% to 7.5% of them detected only once. The top ten clones comprise roughly 4.9% of the sample. Input material: whole blood. These receptors were obtained from an adult who was a healthcare worker with PCR-confirmed SARS-CoV-2 infection or an uninfected control (not recorded which).

This clonotype has just a few counts. This sequence joins TRBV7-3 and TRBJ2-3, with 10 positions matching TRBD2. CDR1 is SGHTA, CDR2 FQGTGA, per germline. Germline trimming cut 5 bases from V and 6 bases from J; bases unmatched to any gene: 11. The CDR3 is 16 residues long. CDR3 DNA: TGTGCCAGCAGCCGCCAGTCTAGCGGGAGCGGTGATACGCAGTATTTT. As protein: CASSRQSSGSGDTQYF.

This clonotype was recorded at least ten times. The V and J genes are TRBV29-1 and TRBJ2-1; possible D gene TRBD2, 6 bases. The length of the CDR3 is 14 residues. The germline V gene has CDR1 SQVTM and CDR2 ANQGSEA. V dropped 1 base and J dropped 2 bases, with 9 bases sitting between them. The CDR3 sequence: CSVEVREAYNEQFF. CDR3 sequence (DNA): TGCAGCGTTGAAGTGAGGGAGGCCTACAATGAGCAGTTCTTC.

This clonotype was recorded a few times. The chain uses TRBV6-5 and TRBJ2-3, with D maybe TRBD1 (6 bases). V shed 2 bases and J shed 9 bases, with 12 bases lying between them. Germline V CDR1 and CDR2: MNHEY, SVGAGI. There are 13 residues in the CDR3. The CDR3, as DNA: TGTGCCAGCAGTTACCAGGACAGAGGCACGCAGTATTTT. Protein: CASSYQDRGTQYF.

This clonotype was found many times. The chain combines TRBV11-2 with TRBJ2-7; 8 bases match TRBD2. CDR3 length: 14 amino acids. Germline CDR1 and CDR2: SGHAT and FQNNGV. J lost 3 bases, V lost 6 bases, and 7 bases had no gene match. The CDR3 sequence: CASSRLAWGYEQYF. The CDR3 DNA sequence: TGTGCCAGCAGTCGACTAGCGTGGGGCTACGAGCAGTACTTC. The full variable domain, rest sourced from reference TRBV11-2 and TRBJ2-7, is EAGVAQSPRYKIIEKRQSVAFWCNPISGHATLYWYQQILGQGPKLLIQFQNNGVVDDSQLPKDRFSAERLKGVDSTLKIQPAKLEDSAVYLCASSRLAWGYEQYFGPGTRLTVT.

In its sample, this clonotype was seen many times. CDR3 amino acids: CASSLSDEGGTVNEQFF. The CDR3 nucleotides are TGTGCCAGCAGCTTATCTGATGAGGGAGGTACTGTCAATGAGCAGTTCTTC. The chain has TRBV7-9 and TRBJ2-1, with TRBD2 as a possible D gene (6 bases). The germline gives CDR1 SEHNR, CDR2 FQNEAQ (reference sequence). There are 17 residues in the CDR3. V was pared by 2 bases and J by 6 bases, with 20 bases between.

Many counts were recorded for this clonotype. The chain uses TRBV4-1 and TRBJ2-7; 11 positions agree with TRBD2. This CDR3 comprises 15 residues. Losses at the gene ends were 3 bases for V and 8 bases for J; bases not matched to a gene: 9. The germline gives CDR1 MGHRA, CDR2 YSYEKL. CDR3 coding DNA: TGCGCCAGCAGCCAGCCCACTAGCGGGAGACCGCAGCAGTACTTC. It encodes CASSQPTSGRPQQYF.

This sequence joins TRBV12-3 or TRBV12-4 and TRBJ2-2; possibly TRBD2 for D (6 bases). This CDR3 contains 16 residues. The germline V and J ends were trimmed by 7 bases and 3 bases, with 18 bases remaining between them. The CDR3 nucleotides are TGTGCCAGCACCCTAATCGGGGGAGCGGACACCGGGGAGCTGTTTTTT. Protein product: CASTLIGGADTGELFF.

This clonotype appeared a few times. The chain combines TRBV5-4 with TRBJ1-1, with D possibly matching TRBD1 (5 bases). The CDR3 covers 15 residues. V gave up 3 bases and J gave up 2 bases, with 14 bases separating them. Germline V gene data show CDR1 as SGHNT and CDR2 as YYREEE (reference sequence). CDR3 region: CASSSTRDSNTEAFF. CDR3 sequence (DNA): TGTGCCAGCAGCTCAACCCGGGACTCCAACACTGAAGCTTTCTTT.